This TCR beta chain was observed in a study of cytomegalovirus exposure and HLA in healthy donors. The germline V and J ends were trimmed by 1 base and 4 bases, with 8 bases remaining between them. The CDR3 length is 14 residues. Germline CDR1 LNHNV, CDR2 YYDKDF (reference sequence). A multiplex PCR was run with 60 Vbeta primers and 13 Jbeta primers. Generated by immunoSEQ multiplex PCR, the TCRdb table keeps only in-frame clones and is missing some. The data show more than 75,000 clones, 79% seen once. Sample: PBMCs. The clonotype was recovered from a woman aged 35 to 49 in good health and CMV-seronegative. The chain is built from TRBV15 and TRBJ1-3; D gene uncertain. The CDR3 DNA sequence: TGTGCCACCAGCAGAGGGCTCCCGGGAAACACCATATATTTT. This codes for CATSRGLPGNTIYF.